These T cell receptor beta chains were read from a single sample in a study of T cell changes during pregnancy in multiple sclerosis. Here immunoSEQ multiplex PCR was the method, and the copy in TCRdb shows in-frame clones only, minus some. In the table there are fewer than 70,000 clones, around 92% of which are singletons. Sequencing was performed on CD8+ T cells from peripheral blood mononuclear cells, taken in the third trimester of pregnancy. Source of these receptors: a female donor in good health, enrolled as a control in a pregnancy study. Both conserved end residues are part of each CDR3. D genes are given only for firm matches. Rows may omit the clone size; those that give it use once, few, many or a size class.

CDR3 length	D gene	V gene	clone size	J gene	CDR3 protein	CDR3 DNA
17	.	TRBV7-9	.	TRBJ1-1	CASSLGSRTAMNTEAFF	TGTGCCAGCAGCTTAGGGTCCAGGACAGCAATGAACACTGAAGCTTTCTTT
14	TRBD1	TRBV9	.	TRBJ2-5	CASSPVGTEETQYF	TGTGCCAGCAGCCCAGTGGGGACAGAAGAGACCCAGTACTTC
14	TRBD1	TRBV25-1	.	TRBJ1-5	CASSFQGANQPQHF	TGTGCCAGCAGTTTCCAGGGGGCGAATCAGCCCCAGCATTTT
12	.	TRBV11-2	.	TRBJ1-1	CASSSLSPEAFF	TGTGCCAGCAGTTCCCTGAGCCCTGAAGCTTTCTTT
15	.	TRBV30	.	TRBJ1-1	CAWSVLRQGGTEAFF	TGTGCCTGGAGTGTTCTCAGGCAGGGAGGCACTGAAGCTTTCTTT
13	.	TRBV5-1	few	TRBJ2-7	CASSDQEVHEQYF	TGCGCCAGCAGCGACCAAGAGGTCCACGAGCAGTACTTC
15	.	TRBV2	.	TRBJ2-7	CASSVGAASTYEQYF	TGTGCCAGCAGTGTAGGGGCAGCCTCTACCTACGAGCAGTACTTC
16	TRBD1	TRBV11-3	.	TRBJ1-1	CASSQQGPALNTEAFF	TGTGCCAGCAGCCAACAGGGGCCTGCGTTGAACACTGAAGCTTTCTTT
15	.	TRBV6-5	.	TRBJ2-1	CASSYGGAIGNEQFF	TGTGCCAGCAGTTATGGAGGGGCAATTGGAAATGAGCAGTTCTTC
13	.	TRBV27	.	TRBJ2-7	CASTKSVTTEQYF	TGTGCCAGCACCAAATCGGTGACTACCGAGCAGTACTTC
14	.	TRBV5-1	once	TRBJ2-3	CASSLHSSTDTQYF	TGCGCCAGCAGCTTGCACAGCAGCACAGATACGCAGTATTTT
15	.	TRBV4-3	.	TRBJ2-1	CASSQKIQGYNEQFF	TGCGCCAGCAGCCAAAAGATACAGGGCTACAATGAGCAGTTCTTC
12	TRBD1	TRBV19	once	TRBJ1-2	CATRQGNYGYTF	TGTGCCACTCGACAGGGTAACTATGGCTACACCTTC
16	TRBD1	TRBV6-1	.	TRBJ2-4	CASSEQGARPKNIQYF	TGTGCCAGCAGTGAACAGGGGGCCAGGCCCAAAAACATTCAGTACTTC
16	.	TRBV5-6	.	TRBJ2-3	CASSLDGALGTDTQYF	TGTGCCAGCAGCTTGGATGGGGCGCTGGGCACAGATACGCAGTATTTT
15	.	TRBV7-9	.	TRBJ2-6	CASSLVGAGANVLTF	TGTGCCAGCAGCTTAGTGGGCGCAGGGGCCAACGTCCTGACTTTC
15	.	TRBV15	.	TRBJ1-5	CATSGGHASNQPQHF	TGTGCCACCAGCGGCGGACACGCTAGCAATCAGCCCCAGCATTTT
18	TRBD1	TRBV5-5	.	TRBJ2-3	CASSRDPGQGTPSDTQYF	TGTGCCAGCAGCAGGGACCCGGGACAGGGGACTCCCTCGGATACGCAGTATTTT
14	.	TRBV5-5	.	TRBJ1-1	CASNSQGLNTEAFF	TGTGCCAGCAACTCTCAGGGGCTGAACACTGAAGCTTTCTTT
15	TRBD2	TRBV5-6	.	TRBJ2-1	CASSLRLADNNEQFF	TGTGCCAGCAGCTTGAGACTAGCGGATAACAATGAGCAGTTCTTC
15	.	TRBV5-1	.	TRBJ1-1	CASSLAPGTEGEAFF	TGCGCCAGCAGCTTGGCCCCGGGGACGGAGGGTGAAGCTTTCTTT
15	TRBD2	TRBV9	.	TRBJ2-7	CASSVGGGRSYEQYF	TGTGCCAGCAGCGTAGGGGGGGGTCGCTCCTACGAGCAGTACTTC
15	TRBD2	TRBV27	.	TRBJ2-1	CASSYSGSSYNEQFF	TGTGCCAGCAGTTACAGCGGGAGCTCCTACAATGAGCAGTTCTTC
15	.	TRBV27	.	TRBJ1-1	CASIGPGDMGTEAFF	TGTGCCAGCATAGGTCCCGGGGATATGGGCACTGAAGCTTTCTTT
15	.	TRBV19	.	TRBJ2-7	CASSIGSWGDYEQYF	TGTGCCAGTAGTATAGGGAGTTGGGGCGACTACGAGCAGTACTTC
16	TRBD2	TRBV9	.	TRBJ2-3	CASSVARAGGTDTQYF	TGTGCCAGCAGCGTAGCTCGAGCGGGGGGCACAGATACGCAGTATTTT